The 7 T cell receptor beta chains listed next were all sequenced from one sample in a study of T cell responses to AZD1222 COVID-19 vaccine. Sequencing was performed with immunoSEQ multiplex PCR; in TCRdb, only in-frame clones are kept and a portion is missing. The sample lists over 120,000 clones, 85% to 95% occurring once. Source: peripheral blood, taken after recovery from COVID-19. The source is an adult who had recovered from COVID-19.

The V gene is TRBV11-2, the J gene TRBJ1-2, with 9 nucleotides matching TRBD1. The CDR3 spans 16 residues. The germline V gene encodes CDR1 SGHAT and CDR2 FQNNGV. The junction had 8 bases not matched to a gene; V was cut back by 3 bases and J by 3 bases. The chain's CDR3 is CASSLEGTGTYYGYTF. The CDR3 DNA sequence: TGTGCCAGCAGCTTGGAAGGGACAGGGACCTACTATGGCTACACCTTC.

The chain links TRBV18 to TRBJ1-3; TRBD1 might be the D (6 bases). Germline assignment: CDR1 KGHSH and CDR2 LQKENI. This CDR3 contains 14 residues. The ends were cut back, 6 bases at V and 0 bases at J, with 9 bases in the middle. CDR3 DNA: TGTGCCAGCTCTAGGGGGTCCTCTGGAAACACCATATATTTT. It encodes CASSRGSSGNTIYF.

The rearrangement uses TRBV30 and TRBJ1-2; D gene uncertain. Trimming took 2 bases from V and 4 from J, leaving 8 bases between them. The CDR3 totals 12 residues. Germline V CDR1 and CDR2: GTSNPN, SVGIG (reference sequence). The CDR3 nucleotides read TGTGCCTGGAGTAGCGGTTCCTATGGCTACACCTTC. As protein: CAWSSGSYGYTF.

The V call is TRBV7-9, the J call TRBJ2-3, with 8 bases fitting TRBD2. Germline loops: CDR1 SEHNR, CDR2 FQNEAQ (reference sequence). The CDR3 loop spans 15 amino acids. The junction had 4 bases not matched to a gene; V was cut back by 3 bases and J by 2 bases. CDR3 nucleotides: TGTGCCAGCAGCTTCTCCGGGAGGGTCACAGATACGCAGTATTTT. It codes for CASSFSGRVTDTQYF.

The chain is built from TRBV14 and TRBJ1-1; D is perhaps TRBD1 (5 bases). Germline V CDR1 and CDR2: SGHDN, FVKESK. This CDR3 is 18 amino acids long. V dropped 1 base and J dropped 3 bases, with 21 bases sitting between them. The CDR3 nucleotides are TGTGCCAGCAGCCAAGCCCCCATTGGGCCAGGGCTTTACACTGAAGCTTTCTTT. Encoded protein: CASSQAPIGPGLYTEAFF.

This chain connects TRBV19 to TRBJ2-7, with D perhaps TRBD1 (5 bases). Germline V gene sequence: CDR1 LNHDA, CDR2 SQIVND (reference sequence). V was clipped by 4 bases and J by 0 bases, with 10 bases between them. CDR3 size: 14 residues. The CDR3 nucleotides read TGTGCCAGTAGTAAGGCAGGGATCTCCTACGAGCAGTACTTC. This sequence encodes CASSKAGISYEQYF.

The CDR3 nucleotides are TGTGCCAGCAGTTTTCGGGAGGGCGGTGGAAACACCATATATTTT. This gives the protein CASSFREGGGNTIYF. This rearrangement joins TRBV27 to TRBJ1-3; D is unresolved. This CDR3 has 15 residues. The V gene's germline CDR1 is MNHEY and CDR2 SMNVEV (reference sequence). V lost 3 bases, J lost 3 bases, and 12 bases lay in between.